This TCR beta chain was identified during a study of T cell responses to AZD1222 COVID-19 vaccine. Generated by immunoSEQ multiplex PCR, the TCRdb table keeps only in-frame clones and is missing some. Of 100,000 to 150,000 clones listed, 75% to 95% were seen once; the top ten hold 4% to 4.5%. Study findings and constraints: Compared with day 0, the breadth and depth of the Spike-specific TCR repertoire rose significantly after two doses of AZD1222. Without day 14 samples, only post-peak T cell repertoires were studied.

Germline CDR1 reads KGHDR; CDR2 reads SFDVKD. V lost 4 bases, J lost 4 bases, and 16 bases stayed unmatched. The CDR3 runs 19 residues. About this clone itself: Its antigen is not known.

This rearrangement joins TRBV24-1 to TRBJ2-1, with 9 bases lining up with TRBD2. The material was peripheral blood, obtained 28 days after the second dose of the MenACWY control vaccine. The clonotype originates from an adult who received the MenACWY meningococcal vaccine as a control. The CDR3 loop is CATSESGTSLSAPYNEQFF. The CDR3 DNA sequence: TGTGCCACCAGTGAGTCCGGGACTAGCCTCTCCGCACCTTACAATGAGCAGTTCTTC.